This T cell receptor beta chain came from a study of shared clonotypes between healthy human individuals. Profiled with immunoSEQ multiplex PCR; TCRdb holds only in-frame clones, not every one. This table has approximately 2.3 million clones, approximately 95% appearing once. V lost 5 bases, J lost 6 bases, and 7 bases stayed unmatched. The CDR3 is made up of 16 amino acids. The germline gives CDR1 MRHNA, CDR2 SNTAGT. A word on this clone: Antigen: not known.

Study findings and constraints: Naive CD4 clonotype sharing across several donors was about 5%.

Participating donors were healthy, HIV-negative adults free of recent acute infections or vaccinations. Into CD45RA+ naive and CD45RA-negative memory subsets, the CD4+ cells were split. The chain has TRBV6-4 and TRBJ2-2; TRBD2 aligns across 12 bases. The sequence was collected from a young man in good health. Some clones in this sample may be carry-over from other donors' samples. Sequenced: naive CD4+ T cells from PBMCs. Described subset: CD45RA+ positively selected. CDR3 nucleotides: TGTGCCAGCAGTACATGGACTAGCGGGAAGGCCGGGGAGCTGTTTTTT. Amino acid sequence: CASSTWTSGKAGELFF.